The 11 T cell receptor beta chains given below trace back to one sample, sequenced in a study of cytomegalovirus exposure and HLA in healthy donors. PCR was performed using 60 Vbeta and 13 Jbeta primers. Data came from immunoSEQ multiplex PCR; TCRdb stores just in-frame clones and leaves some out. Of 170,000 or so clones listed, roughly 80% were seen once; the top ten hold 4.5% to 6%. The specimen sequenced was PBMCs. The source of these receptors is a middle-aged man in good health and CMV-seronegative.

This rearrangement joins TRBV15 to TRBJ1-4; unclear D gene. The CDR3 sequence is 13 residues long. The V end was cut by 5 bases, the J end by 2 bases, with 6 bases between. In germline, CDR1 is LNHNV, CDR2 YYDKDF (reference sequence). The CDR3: CATSEVTNEKLFF. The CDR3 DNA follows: TGTGCCACCAGCGAGGTCACTAATGAAAAACTGTTTTTT.

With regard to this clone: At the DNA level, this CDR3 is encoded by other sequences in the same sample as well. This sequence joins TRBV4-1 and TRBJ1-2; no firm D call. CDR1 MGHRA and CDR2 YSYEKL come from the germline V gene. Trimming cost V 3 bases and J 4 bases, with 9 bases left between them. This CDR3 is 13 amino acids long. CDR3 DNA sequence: TGCGCCAGCAGCCAGGGTACGGGCTATGGCTACACCTTC. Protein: CASSQGTGYGYTF.

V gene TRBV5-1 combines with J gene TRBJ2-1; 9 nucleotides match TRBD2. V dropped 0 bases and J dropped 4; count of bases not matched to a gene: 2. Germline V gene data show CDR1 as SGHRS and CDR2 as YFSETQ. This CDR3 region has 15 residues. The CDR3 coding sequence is TGCGCCAGCAGCTTGGTAGCGGGGGCATACAATGAGCAGTTCTTC. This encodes CASSLVAGAYNEQFF.

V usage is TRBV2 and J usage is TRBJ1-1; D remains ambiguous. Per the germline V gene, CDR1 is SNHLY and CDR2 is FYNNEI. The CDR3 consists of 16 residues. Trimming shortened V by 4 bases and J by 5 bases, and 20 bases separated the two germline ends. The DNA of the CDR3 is TGTGCCAGCAGTGGTATTCGTACGGGAACTGGAACTGAAGCTTTCTTT. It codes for CASSGIRTGTGTEAFF. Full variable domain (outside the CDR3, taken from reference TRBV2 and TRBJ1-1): EPEVTQTPSHQVTQMGQEVILRCVPISNHLYFYWYRQILGQKVEFLVSFYNNEISEKSEIFDDQFSVERPDGSNFTLKIRSTKLEDSAMYFCASSGIRTGTGTEAFFGQGTRLTVV.

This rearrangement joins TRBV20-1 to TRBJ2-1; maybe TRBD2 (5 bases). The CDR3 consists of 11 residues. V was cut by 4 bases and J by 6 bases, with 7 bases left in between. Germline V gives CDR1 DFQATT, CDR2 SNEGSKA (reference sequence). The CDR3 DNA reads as TGCAGTGCTACAGGAGGCAATGAGCAGTTCTTC. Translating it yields CSATGGNEQFF.

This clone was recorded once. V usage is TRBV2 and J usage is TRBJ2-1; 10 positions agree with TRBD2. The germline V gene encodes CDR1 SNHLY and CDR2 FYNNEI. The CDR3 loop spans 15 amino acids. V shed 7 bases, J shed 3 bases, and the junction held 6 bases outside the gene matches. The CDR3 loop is CASTPGLAVYNEQFF. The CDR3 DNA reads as TGTGCCAGCACCCCTGGACTAGCGGTCTACAATGAGCAGTTCTTC.

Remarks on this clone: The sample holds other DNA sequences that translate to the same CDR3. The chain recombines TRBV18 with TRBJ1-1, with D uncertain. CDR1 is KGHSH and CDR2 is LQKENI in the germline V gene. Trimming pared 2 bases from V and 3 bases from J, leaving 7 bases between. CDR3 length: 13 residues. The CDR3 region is CASSPSRDTEAFF. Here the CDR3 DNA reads TGTGCCAGCTCACCATCGCGGGACACTGAAGCTTTCTTT.

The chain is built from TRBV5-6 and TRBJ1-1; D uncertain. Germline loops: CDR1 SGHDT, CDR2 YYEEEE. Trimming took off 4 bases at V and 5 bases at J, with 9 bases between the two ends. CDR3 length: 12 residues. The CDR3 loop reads CASSRGWTEAFF. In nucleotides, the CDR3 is TGTGCCAGCAGCCGCGGTTGGACTGAAGCTTTCTTT.

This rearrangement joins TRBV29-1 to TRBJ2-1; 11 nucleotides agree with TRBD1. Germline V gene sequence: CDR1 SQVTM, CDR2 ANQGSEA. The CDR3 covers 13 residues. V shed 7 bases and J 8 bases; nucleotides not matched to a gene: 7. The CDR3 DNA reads TGCAGCGCGTGGACAGGGGGCGAGTATGAGCAGTTCTTC. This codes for CSAWTGGEYEQFF.

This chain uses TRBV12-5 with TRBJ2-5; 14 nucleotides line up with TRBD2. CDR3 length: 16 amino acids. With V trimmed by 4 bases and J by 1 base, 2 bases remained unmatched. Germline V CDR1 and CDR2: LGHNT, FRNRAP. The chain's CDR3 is CASGWGLAGAQETQYF. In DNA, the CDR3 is TGTGCTAGTGGTTGGGGACTAGCGGGGGCCCAAGAGACCCAGTACTTC.

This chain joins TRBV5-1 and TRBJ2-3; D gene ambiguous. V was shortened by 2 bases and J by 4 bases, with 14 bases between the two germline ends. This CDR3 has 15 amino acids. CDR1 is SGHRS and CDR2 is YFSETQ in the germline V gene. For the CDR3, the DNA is TGCGCCAGCAGCTTCTCATCGGTGCGGTCAGATACGCAGTATTTT. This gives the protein CASSFSSVRSDTQYF.